These 23 T cell receptor beta chains were sequenced from one sample in a study of blood T cell repertoires in COVID-19. TCRdb's copy holds only in-frame clones and misses some; the assay was immunoSEQ multiplex PCR. The profile covers approximately 46,000 clones, with around 89% appearing a single time and over 3.5% taken by the ten largest. The specimen was peripheral blood. These receptors came from a human donor in a cohort sampled during active COVID-19.

The V and J genes are TRBV7-2 and TRBJ2-2; possibly TRBD2 for D (6 bases). V shed 1 base and J shed 2 bases, with 14 bases lying between them. Germline V CDR1 and CDR2: SGHTA, FQGNSA. This CDR3 spans 17 amino acids. CDR3 coding DNA: TGTGCCAGCAGCTTAGTTGGGGGACTGCTAAACACCGGGGAGCTGTTTTTT. Residues: CASSLVGGLLNTGELFF.

The chain links TRBV19 to TRBJ2-7, with a tentative D call TRBD1 (7 bases). The CDR3 totals 15 residues. V was clipped by 5 bases and J by 4 bases, with 18 bases between them. Germline lookup yields CDR1 LNHDA and CDR2 SQIVND (reference sequence). This chain's CDR3 is CASSPKSQGGYEQYF. For the CDR3, the DNA is TGTGCCAGTAGTCCGAAAAGTCAGGGGGGTTACGAGCAGTACTTC.

The sample holds one count of this clone. The chain couples TRBV19 to TRBJ2-3; a possible D gene is TRBD1 (6 bases). The germline V and J ends were trimmed by 6 bases and 7 bases, with 17 bases remaining between them. Germline values: CDR1 LNHDA, CDR2 SQIVND (reference sequence). The CDR3 extends over 14 amino acids. The CDR3 DNA reads TGTGCCAGTAGCCCCCGTACAGGGCGGAATACGCAGTATTTT. Translation: CASSPRTGRNTQYF.

V is TRBV4-2 and J is TRBJ1-2; D possibly corresponds to TRBD1 (6 bases). The CDR3 is 17 residues long. Looked up from germline, CDR1 is LGHNA and CDR2 is YNFKEQ. V lost 3 bases to trimming and J lost 4 bases, with 21 bases between them. For the CDR3, the DNA is TGTGCCAGCAGCCAGCGGGGGACGGGGGGCAGGGGCTATGGCTACACCTTC. Protein product: CASSQRGTGGRGYGYTF.

The gene calls are TRBV7-2 and TRBJ1-5; 7 bases are a match to TRBD1. Trimming took 10 bases from V and 7 from J; bases not matched to a gene: 10. The CDR3 is made up of 13 amino acids. Germline V gives CDR1 SGHTA, CDR2 FQGNSA. The CDR3 region is CAITQGPSQPQHF. CDR3 nucleotide sequence: TGTGCCATCACACAGGGGCCTAGCCAGCCCCAGCATTTT.

CDR3 in amino acids: CASTNLGTGGSPLHF. The DNA of the CDR3 is TGTGCCAGCACTAACCTCGGGACAGGGGGATCACCCCTCCACTTT. The gene calls are TRBV2 and TRBJ1-6, with 11 bases fitting TRBD1. In germline, CDR1 is SNHLY, CDR2 FYNNEI. After removal of 7 bases from V and 10 bases from J, the junction contained 9 bases not matched to a gene. The CDR3 covers 15 residues.

The chain combines TRBV7-3 with TRBJ1-4, with TRBD1 matching over 7 bases. The J segment lost 5 bases and the V segment lost 3 bases, leaving 6 bases of the junction unmatched. The CDR3 is made up of 15 amino acids. Germline V gene lookup returns CDR1 SGHTA and CDR2 FQGTGA. The CDR3: CASSLRTGPNEKLFF. The DNA for the CDR3 is TGTGCCAGCAGCTTGAGGACAGGCCCAAATGAAAAACTGTTTTTT.

The genes are TRBV5-6 and TRBJ1-3; no clear D gene. The CDR3 runs 13 residues. The V gene's germline CDR1 is SGHDT and CDR2 YYEEEE. The germline V and J ends were trimmed by 6 bases and 4 bases, with 11 bases remaining between them. CDR3 bases: TGTGCCAGCACCCCCAGGTCCGGAAACACCATATATTTT. Protein: CASTPRSGNTIYF.

The rearrangement joins TRBV7-3 to TRBJ2-1, with TRBD1 matching over 11 bases. The germline V gene has CDR1 SGHTA and CDR2 FQGTGA. V lost 5 bases to trimming and J lost 6 bases; unmatched junction nucleotides: 3. There are 14 residues in the CDR3. Here the CDR3 reads CASSPGQGVNEQFF. DNA of the CDR3: TGTGCCAGCAGCCCGGGACAGGGGGTCAATGAGCAGTTCTTC.

The CDR3 region has the DNA TGTGCCACCGCCAGGGTAACTAATGAAAAACTGTTTTTT. As protein: CATARVTNEKLFF. The chain links TRBV7-9 to TRBJ1-4; tentatively, D is TRBD1 (5 bases). CDR1 SEHNR and CDR2 FQNEAQ come from the germline V gene (reference sequence). This CDR3 is 13 amino acids long. Trimming took off 10 bases at V and 1 base at J, with 10 bases between the two ends.

Worth noting for this clone: An end of the junction does not agree with germline; a read error may underlie this. The chain employs TRBV19 and TRBJ1-5, with TRBD1 as a possible D gene (5 bases). This CDR3 is built from 14 residues. Germline CDR1 and CDR2: LNHDA and SQIVND (reference sequence). The CDR3 region is CTSSTRDYGQPQHF. The CDR3 region has the DNA TGTACCAGTAGTACCAGGGATTACGGTCAGCCCCAGCATTTT.

J is TRBJ2-1 and V is TRBV5-1; 9 bases are shared with TRBD1. The CDR3 totals 15 residues. The J segment lost 7 bases and the V segment lost 2 bases, leaving 7 bases of the junction unmatched. The germline V gene encodes CDR1 SGHRS and CDR2 YFSETQ. The CDR3 region is CASSFTGGSGNEQFF. The CDR3 bases are TGCGCCAGCAGCTTCACAGGGGGCTCGGGGAATGAGCAGTTCTTC.

The V gene is TRBV6-5, the J gene TRBJ2-7; a weak D match, TRBD1 (5 bases). The V and J ends lost 0 bases and 5 bases respectively, with 14 bases between them. Per germline, CDR1 MNHEY and CDR2 SVGAGI. The length of the CDR3 is 15 residues. CDR3 region: CASSYSKGSLDEQYF. The CDR3 DNA reads as TGTGCCAGCAGTTACTCGAAGGGGTCGCTGGACGAGCAGTACTTC.

The rearrangement joins TRBV6-6 to TRBJ2-1; D remains ambiguous. V shed 10 bases and J shed 4 bases, with 23 bases lying between them. CDR1 is MNHNY, CDR2 SVGAGI, per germline (reference sequence). The CDR3 covers 16 residues. In nucleotides, the CDR3 is TGTGCCACCACCTGGCTGGCCCAACAGCAGTACAATGAGCAGTTCTTC. Encoded protein: CATTWLAQQQYNEQFF.

The chain uses TRBV24-1 and TRBJ1-1; D is possibly TRBD1 (5 bases). Per germline, CDR1 KGHDR and CDR2 SFDVKD. The CDR3 is 13 residues long. The V gene lost 8 bases and the J gene lost 1 base, with 10 bases spanning the gap. The CDR3 region has the DNA TGTGCCACCACCGACGACAGGAACACTGAAGCTTTCTTT. Translation: CATTDDRNTEAFF.

This chain joins TRBV7-2 and TRBJ1-6; 11 positions agree with TRBD1. V dropped 4 bases and J dropped 7; count of bases not matched to a gene: 3. Per germline, CDR1 SGHTA and CDR2 FQGNSA. The CDR3 is 15 residues long. The CDR3: CASSWTGGGNSPLHF. DNA of the CDR3: TGTGCCAGCAGCTGGACAGGGGGCGGGAATTCACCCCTCCACTTT.

The CDR3 sequence: CASSFDGLISNQPQHF. The DNA of the CDR3 is TGTGCCAGCAGTTTTGATGGCTTAATAAGCAATCAGCCCCAGCATTTT. This chain uses TRBV28 with TRBJ1-5, with unresolved D. This CDR3 is 16 amino acids long. Between the trimmed V and J ends, which lost 3 bases and 1 base, there was a span of 13 bases. The V gene's germline CDR1 is MDHEN and CDR2 SYDVKM.

This clone was counted between two and nine times. The chain carries TRBV3-1 (or the pseudogene TRBV3-2) and TRBJ1-2; the D is unclear. V was cut by 1 base and J by 1 base, with 7 bases left in between. Germline CDR1 LGHDT, CDR2 YNNKEL (reference sequence). The CDR3 totals 14 residues. The CDR3 region is CASSQAAGNYGYTF. DNA for the CDR3: TGTGCCAGCAGCCAAGCTGCAGGTAACTATGGCTACACCTTC.

This chain joins TRBV4-1 and TRBJ2-5, with 7 positions matching TRBD1. Germline loops: CDR1 MGHRA, CDR2 YSYEKL. This CDR3 is 14 amino acids long. V trimming: 1 base; J trimming: 5 bases; junction bases outside the gene matches: 4. CDR3 nucleotides: TGCGCCAGCAGCCAAGGACAGGGTCCCGAGACCCAGTACTTC. It encodes CASSQGQGPETQYF.

The V gene is TRBV24-1, the J gene TRBJ2-1, with 8 bases fitting TRBD2. Germline CDR1 is KGHDR and CDR2 is SFDVKD. V shed 1 base, J shed 6 bases, and the junction held 7 bases outside the gene matches. This CDR3 has 16 residues. The CDR3 DNA reads as TGTGCCACCAGTGATTTCTCGGGGGGGCCCTTCAATGAGCAGTTCTTC. It specifies CATSDFSGGPFNEQFF.

The chain has TRBV19 and TRBJ2-5; a possible D gene is TRBD1 (6 bases). The V gene's germline CDR1 is LNHDA and CDR2 SQIVND (reference sequence). Between the trimmed V and J ends, which lost 0 bases and 4 bases, there was a span of 15 bases. This CDR3 contains 16 residues. As DNA, the CDR3 is TGTGCCAGTAGTATAGATCAGGGAATAGGGGGAGAGACCCAGTACTTC. Translated: CASSIDQGIGGETQYF.

The gene calls are TRBV25-1 and TRBJ2-1, with 9 nucleotides matching TRBD1. With V trimmed by 1 base and J by 7 bases, 5 bases remained unmatched. Germline values: CDR1 MGHDK, CDR2 SYGVNS. This CDR3 contains 15 residues. CDR3 DNA sequence: TGTGCCAGCAGTGAATTCGCCGGGACAGGGAATGAGCAGTTCTTC. Protein: CASSEFAGTGNEQFF.

This clone is a singleton in its sample. The genes are TRBV5-6 and TRBJ2-1; 9 nucleotides agree with TRBD2. V shed 0 bases, J shed 8 bases, and the junction held 6 bases outside the gene matches. This CDR3 spans 15 amino acids. Germline CDR1 and CDR2: SGHDT and YYEEEE. CDR3 nucleotide sequence: TGTGCCAGCAGCTTGGGGATAGCGGGAGCCCATGAGCAGTTCTTC. It codes for CASSLGIAGAHEQFF. The full variable domain, in which reference TRBV5-6 and TRBJ2-1 provide the parts outside the CDR3, is DAGVTQSPTHLIKTRGQQVTLRCSPKSGHDTVSWYQQALGQGPQFIFQYYEEEERQRGNFPDRFSGHQFPNYSSELNVNALLLGDSALYLCASSLGIAGAHEQFFGPGTRLTVL.